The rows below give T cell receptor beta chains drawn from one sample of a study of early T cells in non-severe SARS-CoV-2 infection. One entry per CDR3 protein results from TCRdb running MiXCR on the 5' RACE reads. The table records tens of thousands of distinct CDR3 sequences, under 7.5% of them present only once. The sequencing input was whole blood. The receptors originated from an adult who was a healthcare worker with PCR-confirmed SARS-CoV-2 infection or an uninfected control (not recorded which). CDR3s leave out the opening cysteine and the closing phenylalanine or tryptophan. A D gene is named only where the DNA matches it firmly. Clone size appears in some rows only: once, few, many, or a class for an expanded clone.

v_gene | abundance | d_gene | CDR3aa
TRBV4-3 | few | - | ASSPLPTTETPLH
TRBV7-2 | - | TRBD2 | ASSFTGTRQF
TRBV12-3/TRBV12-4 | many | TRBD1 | ASSAGQGVNEQY
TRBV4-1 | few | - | ASSFYLGGSPSETQY
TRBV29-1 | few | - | SAYGDTQY
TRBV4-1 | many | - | ASSRESWDTEAF
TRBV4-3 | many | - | ASSQDEGDTEAF
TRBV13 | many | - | ASSLEFLAGSTDTQY
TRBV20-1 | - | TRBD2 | SARGIAGGPDTQY
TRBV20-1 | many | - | SARRIRTRRDEKLF
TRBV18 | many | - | ASSPLRDEQY
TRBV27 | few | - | ASAPRGSYGYT
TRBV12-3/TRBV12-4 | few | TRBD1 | ASSLGQGFYEQY
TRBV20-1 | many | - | SGVGQALIGYT
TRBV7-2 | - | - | ASSLDGGEQY
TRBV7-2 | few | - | ASSQTRDTLDLNYGYT
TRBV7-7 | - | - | ASSLGGSESNEQF